A single sample gave rise to the 5 T cell receptor beta chains below, sequenced in a study of identical twins. TCRdb re-called the 5' RACE reads through MiXCR, storing one row per CDR3 protein. The sample lists around 960,000 distinct CDR3 sequences, more than 9% occurring once. A further study also used this sample, focusing on yellow fever vaccine responses in identical twins.

The sequencing input was PBMCs. These receptors were collected from a woman under 30 in good health.

This clonotype turned up a few times. The chain carries TRBV15 and TRBJ1-5, with D possibly being TRBD1 (6 bases). V dropped 0 bases and J dropped 4 bases, with 19 bases sitting between them. This CDR3 is 18 amino acids long. The germline V gene encodes CDR1 LNHNV and CDR2 YYDKDF (reference sequence). DNA for the CDR3: TGTGCCACCAGCAGAGATGTCAGGGGACCGGATCGGAATCAGCCCCAGCATTTT. The encoded protein is CATSRDVRGPDRNQPQHF.

This clonotype has more than one count but fewer than ten. The chain links TRBV10-3 to TRBJ2-1, with 11 positions matching TRBD2. From germline, CDR1 is ENHRY and CDR2 SYGVKD. With V trimmed by 4 bases and J by 7 bases, 9 bases remained unmatched. The CDR3 has 16 residues. The CDR3 DNA reads as TGTGCCATCAGTGGGTTGACTAGCGGGATTACGAATGAGCAGTTCTTC. This translates into CAISGLTSGITNEQFF.

V gene TRBV15 combines with J gene TRBJ2-3; 10 bases agree with TRBD2. This CDR3 is built from 16 residues. The V gene's germline CDR1 is LNHNV and CDR2 YYDKDF (reference sequence). V shed 3 bases, J shed 5 bases, and the junction held 8 bases outside the gene matches. The CDR3 nucleotides read TGTGCCACCAGCAGTGTCAGGAGCGGGGGGGTAGATACGCAGTATTTT. It encodes CATSSVRSGGVDTQYF.

This clonotype was seen only a few times. J is TRBJ2-3 and V is TRBV28, with 8 bases matching TRBD2. Germline-derived CDR1 and CDR2 are MDHEN and SYDVKM. The CDR3 extends over 15 amino acids. J gave up 2 bases and V 5 bases, and 6 bases lay outside the gene matches. The DNA for the CDR3 is TGTGCCAGCAGTACCCAGCGGGAGCACACAGATACGCAGTATTTT. This sequence encodes CASSTQREHTDTQYF.

This clonotype was seen at least ten times. The V gene is TRBV20-1, the J gene TRBJ2-7; 8 nucleotides agree with TRBD2. This CDR3 comprises 13 residues. The V segment lost 6 bases and the J segment 3 bases; nucleotides outside the gene matches: 7. CDR1 and CDR2 (germline): DFQATT, SNEGSKA (reference sequence). This chain's CDR3 is CSAIVTSGYEQYF. The CDR3 DNA follows: TGCAGTGCCATTGTTACTAGCGGCTACGAGCAGTACTTC.